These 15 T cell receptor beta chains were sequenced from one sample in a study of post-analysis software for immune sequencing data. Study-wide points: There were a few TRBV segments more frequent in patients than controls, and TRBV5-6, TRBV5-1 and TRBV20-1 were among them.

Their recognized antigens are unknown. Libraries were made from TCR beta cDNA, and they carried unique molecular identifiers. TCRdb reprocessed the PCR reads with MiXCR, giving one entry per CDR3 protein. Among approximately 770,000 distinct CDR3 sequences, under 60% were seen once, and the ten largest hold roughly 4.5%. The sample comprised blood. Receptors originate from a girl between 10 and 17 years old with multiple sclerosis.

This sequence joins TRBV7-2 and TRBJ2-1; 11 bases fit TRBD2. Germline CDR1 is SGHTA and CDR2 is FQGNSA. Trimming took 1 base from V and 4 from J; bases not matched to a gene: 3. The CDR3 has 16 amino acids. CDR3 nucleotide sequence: TGTGCCAGCAGCTTAGGACTAGCGGGACTATACAATGAGCAGTTCTTC. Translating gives CASSLGLAGLYNEQFF.

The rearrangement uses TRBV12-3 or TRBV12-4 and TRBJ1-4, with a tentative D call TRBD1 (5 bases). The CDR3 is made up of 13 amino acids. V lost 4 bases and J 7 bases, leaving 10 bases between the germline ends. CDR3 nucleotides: TGTGCCAGCAGTTCAGGGAGGAGTGAAAAACTGTTTTTT. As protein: CASSSGRSEKLFF.

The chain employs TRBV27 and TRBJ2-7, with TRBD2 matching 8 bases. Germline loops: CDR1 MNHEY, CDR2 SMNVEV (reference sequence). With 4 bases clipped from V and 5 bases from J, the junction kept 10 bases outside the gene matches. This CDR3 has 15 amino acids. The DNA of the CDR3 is TGTGCCAGCAGTTCCCTAGGGACTAGTAGCGACGAGCAGTACTTC. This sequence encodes CASSSLGTSSDEQYF.

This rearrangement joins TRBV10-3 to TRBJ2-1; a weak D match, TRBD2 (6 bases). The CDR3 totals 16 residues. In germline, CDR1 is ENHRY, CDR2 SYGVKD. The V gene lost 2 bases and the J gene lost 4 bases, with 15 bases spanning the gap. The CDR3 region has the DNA TGTGCCATCAGTGAGACGGGTAGCGGAGCATACAATGAGCAGTTCTTC. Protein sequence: CAISETGSGAYNEQFF.

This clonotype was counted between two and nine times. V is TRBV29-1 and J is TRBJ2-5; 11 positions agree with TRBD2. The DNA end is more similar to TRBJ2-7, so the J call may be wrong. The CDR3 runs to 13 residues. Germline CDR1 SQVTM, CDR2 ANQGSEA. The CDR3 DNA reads TGCAGCGTTTCCGGGACTAGCGGAGCCGAGCAGTACTTC. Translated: CSVSGTSGAEQYF.

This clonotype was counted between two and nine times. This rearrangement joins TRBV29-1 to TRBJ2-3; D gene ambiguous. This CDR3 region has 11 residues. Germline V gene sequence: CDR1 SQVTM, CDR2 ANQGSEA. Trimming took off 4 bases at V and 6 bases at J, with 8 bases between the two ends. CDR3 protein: CSVASVDTQYF. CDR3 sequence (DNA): TGCAGCGTTGCCTCTGTGGATACGCAGTATTTT.

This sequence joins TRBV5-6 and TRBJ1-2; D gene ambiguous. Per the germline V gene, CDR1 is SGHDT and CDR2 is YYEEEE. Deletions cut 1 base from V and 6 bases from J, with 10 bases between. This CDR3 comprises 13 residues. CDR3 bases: TGTGCCAGCAGCTTGCTTCCCGTTGATGGCTACACCTTC. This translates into CASSLLPVDGYTF.

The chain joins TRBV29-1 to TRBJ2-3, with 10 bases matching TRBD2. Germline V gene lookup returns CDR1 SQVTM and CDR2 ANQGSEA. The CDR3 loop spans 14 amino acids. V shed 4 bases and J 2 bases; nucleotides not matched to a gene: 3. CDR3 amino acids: CSVAGLAATDTQYF. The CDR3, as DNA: TGCAGCGTTGCCGGACTAGCGGCCACAGATACGCAGTATTTT.

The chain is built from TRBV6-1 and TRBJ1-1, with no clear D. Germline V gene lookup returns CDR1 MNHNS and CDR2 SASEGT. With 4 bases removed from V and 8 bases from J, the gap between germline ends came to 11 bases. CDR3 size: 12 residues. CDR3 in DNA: TGTGCCAGCAGTGCGCAGAATTCCGAAGCTTTCTTT. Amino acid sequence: CASSAQNSEAFF.

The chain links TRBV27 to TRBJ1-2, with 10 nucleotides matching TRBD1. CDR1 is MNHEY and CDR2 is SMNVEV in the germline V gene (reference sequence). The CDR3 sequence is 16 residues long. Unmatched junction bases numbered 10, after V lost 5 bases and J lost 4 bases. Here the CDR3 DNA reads TGTGCCAGCAGTCCTGGGACAGGGGCTCCTGCCTATGGCTACACCTTC. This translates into CASSPGTGAPAYGYTF.

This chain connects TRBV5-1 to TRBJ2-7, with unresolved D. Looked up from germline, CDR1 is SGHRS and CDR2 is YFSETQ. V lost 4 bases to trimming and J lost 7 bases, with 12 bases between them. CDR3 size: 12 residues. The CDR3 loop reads CASSGPSVEQYF. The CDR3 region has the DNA TGCGCCAGCAGCGGACCGAGCGTGGAGCAGTACTTC.

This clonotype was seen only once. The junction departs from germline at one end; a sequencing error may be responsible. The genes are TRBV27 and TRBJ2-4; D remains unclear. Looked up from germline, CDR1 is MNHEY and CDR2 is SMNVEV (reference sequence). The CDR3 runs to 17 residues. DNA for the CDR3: TGTGCCGGCAGTTCAATGACGGCCTGGGGAGCCAAAAACATTCAGTACTTC. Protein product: CAGSSMTAWGAKNIQYF.

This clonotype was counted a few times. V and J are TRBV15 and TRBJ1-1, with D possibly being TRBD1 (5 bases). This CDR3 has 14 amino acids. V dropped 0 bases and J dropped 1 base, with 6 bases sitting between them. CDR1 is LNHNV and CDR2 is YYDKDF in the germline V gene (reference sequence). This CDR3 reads CATSRDGGNTEAFF. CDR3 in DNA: TGTGCCACCAGCAGAGACGGGGGGAACACTGAAGCTTTCTTT.

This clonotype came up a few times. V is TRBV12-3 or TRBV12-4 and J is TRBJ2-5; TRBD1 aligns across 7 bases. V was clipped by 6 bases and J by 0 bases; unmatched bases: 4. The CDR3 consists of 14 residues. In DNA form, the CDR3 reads TGTGCCAGCAGAAGGGGACAGTACCAAGAGACCCAGTACTTC. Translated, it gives CASRRGQYQETQYF.

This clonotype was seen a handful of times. The CDR3 region is CASSLTTGFDGYTF. The CDR3 DNA reads as TGCGCCAGCAGCTTAACAACAGGGTTTGATGGCTACACCTTC. This chain joins TRBV5-1 and TRBJ1-2, with TRBD1 as a possible D gene (6 bases). CDR1 and CDR2 from the germline V gene are SGHRS and YFSETQ. CDR3 size: 14 residues. V was trimmed by 2 bases and J by 6 bases, leaving 14 bases between them. Full variable domain (missing parts from reference TRBV5-1 and TRBJ1-2): KAGVTQTPRYLIKTRGQQVTLSCSPISGHRSVSWYQQTPGQGLQFLFEYFSETQRNKGNFPGRFSGRQFSNSRSEMNVSTLELGDSALYLCASSLTTGFDGYTFGSGTRLTVV.